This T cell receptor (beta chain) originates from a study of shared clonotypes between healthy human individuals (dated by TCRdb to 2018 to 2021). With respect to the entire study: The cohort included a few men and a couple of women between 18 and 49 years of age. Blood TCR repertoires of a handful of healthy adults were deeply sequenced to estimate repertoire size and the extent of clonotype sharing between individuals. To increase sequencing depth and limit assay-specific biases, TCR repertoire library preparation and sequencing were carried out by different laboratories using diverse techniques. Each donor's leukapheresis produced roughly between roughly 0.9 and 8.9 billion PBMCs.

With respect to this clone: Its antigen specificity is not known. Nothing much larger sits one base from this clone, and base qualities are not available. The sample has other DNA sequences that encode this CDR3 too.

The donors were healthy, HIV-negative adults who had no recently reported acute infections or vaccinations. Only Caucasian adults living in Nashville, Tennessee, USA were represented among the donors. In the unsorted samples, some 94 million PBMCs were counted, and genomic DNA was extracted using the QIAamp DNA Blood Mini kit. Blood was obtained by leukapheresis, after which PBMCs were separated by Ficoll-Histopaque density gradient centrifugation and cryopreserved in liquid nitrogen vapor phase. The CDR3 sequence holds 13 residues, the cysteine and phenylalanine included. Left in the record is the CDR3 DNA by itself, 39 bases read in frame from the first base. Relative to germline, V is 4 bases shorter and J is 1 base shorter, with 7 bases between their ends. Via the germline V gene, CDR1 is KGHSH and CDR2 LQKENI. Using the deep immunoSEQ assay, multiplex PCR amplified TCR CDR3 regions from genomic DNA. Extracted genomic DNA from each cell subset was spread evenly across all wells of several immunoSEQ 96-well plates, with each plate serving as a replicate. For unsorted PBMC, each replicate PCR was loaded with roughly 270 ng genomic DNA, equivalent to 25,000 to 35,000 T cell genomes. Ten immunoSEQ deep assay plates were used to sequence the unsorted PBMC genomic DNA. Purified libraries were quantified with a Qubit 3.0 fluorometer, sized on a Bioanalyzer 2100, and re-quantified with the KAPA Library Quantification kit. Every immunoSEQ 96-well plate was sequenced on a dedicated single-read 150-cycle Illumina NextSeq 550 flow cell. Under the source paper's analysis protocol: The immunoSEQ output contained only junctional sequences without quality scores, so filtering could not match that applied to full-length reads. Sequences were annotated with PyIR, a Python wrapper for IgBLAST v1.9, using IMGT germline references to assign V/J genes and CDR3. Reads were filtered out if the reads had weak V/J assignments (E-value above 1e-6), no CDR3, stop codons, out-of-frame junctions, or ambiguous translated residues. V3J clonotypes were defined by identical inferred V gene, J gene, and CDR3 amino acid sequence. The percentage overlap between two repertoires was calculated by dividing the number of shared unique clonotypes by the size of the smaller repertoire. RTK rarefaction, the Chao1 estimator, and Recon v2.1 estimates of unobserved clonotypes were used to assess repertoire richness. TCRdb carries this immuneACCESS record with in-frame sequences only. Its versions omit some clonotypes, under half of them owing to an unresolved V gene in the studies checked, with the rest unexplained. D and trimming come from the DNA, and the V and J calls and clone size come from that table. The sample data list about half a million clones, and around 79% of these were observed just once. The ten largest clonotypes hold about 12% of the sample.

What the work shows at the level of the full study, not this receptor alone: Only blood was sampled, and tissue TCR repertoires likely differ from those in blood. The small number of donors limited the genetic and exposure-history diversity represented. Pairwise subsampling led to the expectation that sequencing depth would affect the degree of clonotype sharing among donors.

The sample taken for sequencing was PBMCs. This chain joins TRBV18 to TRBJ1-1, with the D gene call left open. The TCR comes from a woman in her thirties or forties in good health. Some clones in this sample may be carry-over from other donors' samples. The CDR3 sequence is CASSQGPNTEAFF. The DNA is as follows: TGTGCCAGCTCACAAGGGCCGAACACTGAAGCTTTCTTT. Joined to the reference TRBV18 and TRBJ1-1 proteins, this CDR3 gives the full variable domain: NAGVMQNPRHLVRRRGQEARLRCSPMKGHSHVYWYRQLPEEGLKFMVYLQKENIIDESGMPKERFSAEFPKEGPSILRIQQVVRGDSAAYFCASSQGPNTEAFFGQGTRLTVV.